The 24 T cell receptor beta chains below were found in one sample sequenced in a study of T cells in Graves' hyperthyroidism and ophthalmopathy. Amplified TCR beta CDR3 regions derived from RNA transcripts. An initial round of RT-PCR targeting the TCR CDR3 relied on the HTBI primer set. Each CDR3 protein gets one entry after TCRdb re-called the multiplex PCR reads with MiXCR. The data show 690,000 or so distinct CDR3 sequences, 18% seen once. Sequencing was carried out using blood. These receptors originate from a woman in her 50s with Graves' hyperthyroidism that later progressed to Graves' ophthalmopathy.

This clonotype was detected many times. This sequence joins TRBV5-5 and TRBJ1-2; no reliable D call. Germline V gives CDR1 SGHKS, CDR2 YYEKEE (reference sequence). V lost 3 bases to trimming and J lost 7 bases, with 10 bases between them. The CDR3 sequence is 12 residues long. CDR3 DNA sequence: TGTGCCAGCAGCTGGGGAAGAGGTGGCTACACCTTC. Translation: CASSWGRGGYTF.

V gene TRBV10-3 combines with J gene TRBJ1-1; 12 bases align to TRBD1. The CDR3 consists of 19 residues. Germline-derived CDR1 and CDR2 are ENHRY and SYGVKD. The ends lost 6 bases at V and 1 base at J; junction bases unmatched: 15. The CDR3 here is CAIRSTPGQGAQRNTEAFF. CDR3 bases: TGTGCCATCAGGAGCACACCGGGACAGGGGGCGCAGAGGAACACTGAAGCTTTCTTT.

The table lists this clonotype with a few counts. The rearrangement joins TRBV27 to TRBJ1-5; D is uncertain. Germline assignment: CDR1 MNHEY and CDR2 SMNVEV (reference sequence). Trimming removed 0 bases from V and 6 bases from J, with 15 bases in between. CDR3 length: 16 residues. The DNA of the CDR3 is TGTGCCAGCAGTTTATCCCCGGACCTTGCGGTTCAGCCCCAGCATTTT. Residues: CASSLSPDLAVQPQHF.

This clonotype was picked up many times. The rearrangement joins TRBV6-1 to TRBJ1-2; 9 bases line up with TRBD1. Losses at the gene ends were 5 bases for V and 0 bases for J; bases not matched to a gene: 1. CDR1 is MNHNS, CDR2 SASEGT, per germline. The CDR3 is made up of 14 amino acids. CDR3 sequence (DNA): TGTGCCAGCAGTAGGGACAGGGCTAACTATGGCTACACCTTC. Its translation: CASSRDRANYGYTF.

The chain employs TRBV9 and TRBJ1-2, with 7 bases that match TRBD1. V was pared by 4 bases and J by 0 bases, with 6 bases of the junction left unmatched. This CDR3 has 15 residues. Germline V gives CDR1 SGDLS, CDR2 YYNGEE. The DNA of the CDR3 is TGTGCCAGCAGCCCCCAGGGGGACCCTAACTATGGCTACACCTTC. Amino acid sequence: CASSPQGDPNYGYTF. The variable domain in full, completed from reference TRBV9 and TRBJ1-2, reads DSGVTQTPKHLITATGQRVTLRCSPRSGDLSVYWYQQSLDQGLQFLIQYYNGEERAKGNILERFSAQQFPDLHSELNLSSLELGDSALYFCASSPQGDPNYGYTFGSGTRLTVV.

The chain links TRBV7-2 to TRBJ2-2; either TRBD1 or TRBD2 may supply D (5 bases each). There are 15 residues in the CDR3. The V end lost 6 bases, the J end lost 3 bases, and 14 bases lay between the germline ends. Germline V gene data show CDR1 as SGHTA and CDR2 as FQGNSA. The CDR3 nucleotides read TGTGCCAGCAGGTCGGGACGGACGGACACCGGGGAGCTGTTTTTT. Its translation is CASRSGRTDTGELFF.

The gene calls are TRBV5-1 and TRBJ1-4; D gene uncertain. Germline CDR1 and CDR2: SGHRS and YFSETQ. V was trimmed by 1 base and J by 5 bases, leaving 12 bases between them. The CDR3 has 15 residues. CDR3 sequence: CASSLQLQENEKLFF. CDR3 nucleotides: TGCGCCAGCAGCTTGCAACTCCAGGAAAATGAAAAACTGTTTTTT. Full variable domain (outside the CDR3, taken from reference TRBV5-1 and TRBJ1-4): KAGVTQTPRYLIKTRGQQVTLSCSPISGHRSVSWYQQTPGQGLQFLFEYFSETQRNKGNFPGRFSGRQFSNSRSEMNVSTLELGDSALYLCASSLQLQENEKLFFGSGTQLSVL.

This clonotype was observed at least ten times. This chain links TRBV3-1 with TRBJ1-1, with D perhaps TRBD1 (5 bases). The CDR3 extends over 12 amino acids. V was clipped by 4 bases and J by 10 bases, with 13 bases between them. Germline V CDR1 and CDR2: LGHDT, YNNKEL (reference sequence). CDR3: CASSPPRGRAFF. CDR3 in DNA: TGTGCCAGCAGCCCGCCCCGGGGCCGAGCTTTCTTT.

The chain combines TRBV7-9 with TRBJ2-7, with 7 positions matching TRBD1. The CDR3 has 17 residues. CDR1 SEHNR and CDR2 FQNEAQ come from the germline V gene (reference sequence). Trimming took 0 bases from V and 5 from J; bases not matched to a gene: 13. The CDR3 nucleotides read TGTGCCAGCAGCTTAGCGATCAGCTCTTCAGGGGGAAACGAGCAGTACTTC. Encoded protein: CASSLAISSSGGNEQYF. Together with reference TRBV7-9 and TRBJ2-7, the CDR3 gives the full variable domain: DTGVSQNPRHKITKRGQNVTFRCDPISEHNRLYWYRQTLGQGPEFLTYFQNEAQLEKSRLLSDRFSAERPKGSFSTLEIQRTEQGDSAMYLCASSLAISSSGGNEQYFGPGTRLTVT.

The chain employs TRBV24-1 and TRBJ2-5, with D tentatively TRBD1 (6 bases). This CDR3 is 14 amino acids long. Germline V CDR1 and CDR2: KGHDR, SFDVKD. V lost 7 bases, J lost 1 base, and 12 bases lay in between. CDR3 bases: TGTGCCACCAGGGCAGGGGTAGGCCAAGAGACCCAGTACTTC. It encodes CATRAGVGQETQYF.

This clonotype showed up many times. This chain connects TRBV18 to TRBJ1-1; 7 bases match TRBD1. With V trimmed by 3 bases and J by 0 bases, 4 bases remained unmatched. In germline, CDR1 is KGHSH, CDR2 LQKENI. The CDR3 runs 15 residues. The CDR3: CASSPPGGLNTEAFF. The DNA of the CDR3 is TGTGCCAGCTCACCCCCAGGGGGACTGAACACTGAAGCTTTCTTT.

A few counts support this clonotype. The V and J genes are TRBV6-9 and TRBJ1-2; D possibly corresponds to TRBD1 (6 bases). The CDR3 contains 14 residues. The V gene's germline CDR1 is MNHGY and CDR2 SVAAGI. Trimming cost V 2 bases and J 4 bases, with 11 bases left between them. CDR3 nucleotides: TGTGCCAGCAGTTATACGACAGGCCCCTATGGCTACACCTTC. This sequence encodes CASSYTTGPYGYTF.

In its sample, this clonotype was seen a few times. This chain connects TRBV2 to TRBJ1-2, with a weak D call TRBD1 (6 bases). The CDR3 totals 15 residues. Germline lookup yields CDR1 SNHLY and CDR2 FYNNEI. Trimming shortened V by 1 base and J by 3 bases, and 12 bases separated the two germline ends. The CDR3 here is CASSEDRVPYYGYTF. CDR3 sequence (DNA): TGTGCCAGCAGTGAAGACAGGGTTCCTTACTATGGCTACACCTTC.

This clonotype was observed at least ten times. This chain links TRBV11-2 with TRBJ2-3; TRBD2 matches at 8 bases. Germline-derived CDR1 and CDR2 are SGHAT and FQNNGV. Germline trimming cut 5 bases from V and 0 bases from J; bases unmatched to any gene: 7. CDR3 size: 16 residues. The CDR3 spells CASSTIAGLSTDTQYF. As DNA, the CDR3 is TGTGCCAGCAGCACGATAGCGGGACTAAGCACAGATACGCAGTATTTT.

The genes are TRBV11-2 and TRBJ1-3; D is perhaps TRBD1 (5 bases). Germline assignment: CDR1 SGHAT and CDR2 FQNNGV. CDR3 length: 17 residues. V lost 2 bases and J 0 bases, leaving 14 bases between the germline ends. The DNA for the CDR3 is TGTGCCAGCAGCTTAAGGGACCGGGACGCCTCTGGAAACACCATATATTTT. Translated: CASSLRDRDASGNTIYF.

There are many counts of this clonotype. The rearrangement links TRBV3-1 to TRBJ2-5; D not certain. The germline V gene encodes CDR1 LGHDT and CDR2 YNNKEL (reference sequence). Trimming pared 2 bases from V and 3 bases from J, leaving 13 bases between. The CDR3 consists of 15 residues. CDR3 protein: CASSQRFSLEETQYF. CDR3 DNA sequence: TGTGCCAGCAGCCAACGGTTCTCCCTTGAAGAGACCCAGTACTTC.

This clonotype was seen at least ten times. This rearrangement joins TRBV7-6 to TRBJ1-6, with D unclear. Germline values: CDR1 SGHVS, CDR2 FNYEAQ. Trimming shortened V by 5 bases and J by 7 bases, and 3 bases separated the two germline ends. The length of the CDR3 is 11 residues. The CDR3, as DNA: TGTGCCAGCAGCCACAATTCACCCCTCCACTTT. This gives the protein CASSHNSPLHF. The entire variable domain, with the rest obtained from reference TRBV7-6 and TRBJ1-6, is as follows: GAGVSQSPRYKVTKRGQDVALRCDPISGHVSLYWYRQALGQGPEFLTYFNYEAQQDKSGLPNDRFSAERPEGSISTLTIQRTEQRDSAMYRCASSHNSPLHFGNGTRLTVT.

This clonotype was recorded a few times. A clone one base away is much larger, so this may be a read error. V and J are TRBV11-3 and TRBJ1-1; D remains ambiguous. CDR3 length: 13 amino acids. CDR1 is SGHNT and CDR2 is YENEEA in the germline V gene. The CDR3: CASSLGGSTETFF. The CDR3 nucleotides are TGTGCCAGCAGCTTGGGAGGGAGCACTGAAACTTTCTTT.

This clonotype occurred a few times. The chain uses TRBV9 and TRBJ2-2, with 7 bases aligning to TRBD2. Germline V gene sequence: CDR1 SGDLS, CDR2 YYNGEE. The J segment lost 6 bases and the V segment lost 3 bases, leaving 5 bases of the junction unmatched. CDR3 size: 14 residues. The CDR3 sequence is CASSERGFSGELFF. DNA of the CDR3: TGTGCCAGCAGCGAGCGGGGCTTCTCCGGGGAGCTGTTTTTT.

This chain uses TRBV15 with TRBJ1-5; 7 bases fit TRBD1. In germline, CDR1 is LNHNV, CDR2 YYDKDF (reference sequence). V lost 1 base to trimming and J lost 4 bases; unmatched junction nucleotides: 10. The CDR3 length is 17 residues. The CDR3 sequence is CATSRAGDSTFNQPQHF. The DNA for the CDR3 is TGTGCCACCAGCAGAGCCGGGGACAGTACTTTTAATCAGCCCCAGCATTTT.

Ten or more counts support this clonotype. The rearrangement links TRBV4-1 to TRBJ1-4; no clear D gene. Trimming left V 0 bases short and J 5 bases short, with 10 bases between. This CDR3 is 15 amino acids long. The V gene's germline CDR1 is MGHRA and CDR2 YSYEKL. The chain's CDR3 is CASSQDLEENEKLFF. Here the CDR3 DNA reads TGCGCCAGCAGCCAAGACTTGGAAGAAAATGAAAAACTGTTTTTT.

This clonotype was observed a single time. The chain combines TRBV20-1 with TRBJ1-2; 7 nucleotides match TRBD1. V lost 0 bases and J lost 8; bases outside the gene matches: 3. From germline, CDR1 is DFQATT and CDR2 SNEGSKA (reference sequence). CDR3 length equals 12 residues. The CDR3 spells CSARDRGSGYTF. CDR3 bases: TGCAGTGCTAGAGACAGGGGGTCGGGCTACACCTTC.

V and J are TRBV20-1 and TRBJ1-2, with D maybe TRBD1 (6 bases). Per germline, CDR1 DFQATT and CDR2 SNEGSKA (reference sequence). This CDR3 region has 11 residues. The germline V and J ends were trimmed by 4 bases and 8 bases, with 11 bases remaining between them. The CDR3 DNA is TGCAGTGCTACCGACAGGAGGGGCTACACCTTC. Translation gives CSATDRRGYTF.

In its sample, this clonotype was seen once. The chain links TRBV9 to TRBJ1-4; no definite D call. Trimming cost V 0 bases and J 5 bases, with 8 bases left between them. The CDR3 length is 14 residues. Germline assignment: CDR1 SGDLS and CDR2 YYNGEE. CDR3 DNA: TGTGCCAGCAGCGTAGAACCTGGGAATGAAAAACTGTTTTTT. Its translation is CASSVEPGNEKLFF. Variable domain in full (rest from reference TRBV9 and TRBJ1-4): DSGVTQTPKHLITATGQRVTLRCSPRSGDLSVYWYQQSLDQGLQFLIQYYNGEERAKGNILERFSAQQFPDLHSELNLSSLELGDSALYFCASSVEPGNEKLFFGSGTQLSVL.